These T cell receptor beta chains were read from a single sample in a study of OX40 agonist ivuxolimab in advanced cancers. Here immunoSEQ multiplex PCR was the method, and the copy in TCRdb shows in-frame clones only, minus some. The sample lists some 65,000 clones, 87% occurring once. This material consisted of CD4+ or CD8+ T cells sorted from blood, taken in a trial of the OX40 agonist ivuxolimab. All receptors derive from an adult with an advanced solid tumor such as melanoma, head and neck, liver or kidney cancer. Each CDR3 is given with its conserved first and last residue. The D gene is left open where the match is weak. Clone size appears in some rows only: once, few, many, or a class for an expanded clone.

CASSQGIEETQYF	TGTGCCAGCTCCCAGGGGATAGAGGAGACCCAGTACTTC	TRBJ2-5	.	TRBV18	.
CASRQGISTDTQYF	TGTGCCAGCAGGCAGGGAATTAGCACAGATACGCAGTATTTT	TRBJ2-3	.	TRBV19	.
CASSTSLRSGGSGTEAFF	TGTGCCAGCAGTACCTCCCTGAGGTCGGGAGGGAGCGGCACTGAAGCTTTCTTT	TRBJ1-1	.	TRBV28	.
CATSRDRETFNEQFF	TGTGCCACCAGCAGGGACAGGGAAACTTTCAATGAGCAGTTCTTC	TRBJ2-1	.	TRBV15	TRBD1
CASRQARLGYTF	TGTGCCAGCAGACAAGCCCGGCTCGGCTACACCTTC	TRBJ1-2	.	TRBV28	.
CATSRSPGQGYEQYF	TGTGCCACCAGCAGATCACCGGGACAGGGGTACGAGCAGTACTTC	TRBJ2-7	.	TRBV15	TRBD1
CASTLGLADSYNEQFF	TGTGCCAGCACCCTGGGACTAGCGGACTCCTACAATGAGCAGTTCTTC	TRBJ2-1	.	TRBV7-9	TRBD2
CASSRLTGRDQETQYF	TGTGCCAGCAGTAGGCTGACAGGTCGGGACCAAGAGACCCAGTACTTC	TRBJ2-5	.	TRBV27	.
CASSQTGDPGSYNEQFF	TGTGCCAGCAGCCAGACAGGGGATCCGGGCTCCTACAATGAGCAGTTCTTC	TRBJ2-1	.	TRBV14	TRBD1
CASSFDAYEQYF	TGTGCCAGCAGCTTTGACGCCTACGAGCAGTACTTC	TRBJ2-7	once	TRBV5-6	.
CASSPSGQGAGEQYF	TGTGCCAGCTCACCCTCGGGACAGGGGGCGGGAGAGCAGTACTTC	TRBJ2-7	medium-sized	TRBV18	TRBD1
CASSRGAGANTGELFF	TGTGCCAGCAGTAGGGGGGCAGGCGCGAACACCGGGGAGCTGTTTTTT	TRBJ2-2	few	TRBV7-6	.
CASSAVSNQPQHF	TGTGCCAGCAGCGCCGTTAGCAATCAGCCCCAGCATTTT	TRBJ1-5	.	TRBV6-5	.
CASSPGLGRVETQYF	TGTGCCAGCTCACCAGGCTTGGGACGCGTAGAGACCCAGTACTTC	TRBJ2-5	.	TRBV18	.
CASRQRQGERIAFF	TGTGCCAGCAGACAGAGACAGGGGGAGAGGATAGCTTTCTTT	TRBJ1-1	.	TRBV7-9	TRBD1
CASSADRVNVEQYF	TGTGCCAGCAGCGCGGACAGGGTAAATGTCGAGCAGTACTTC	TRBJ2-7	.	TRBV11-2	TRBD1
CASPLGRKNEKLFF	TGTGCCAGTCCCTTGGGTCGGAAGAATGAAAAACTGTTTTTT	TRBJ1-4	.	TRBV7-2	.
CASSFGTLSTEAFF	TGTGCCAGCAGCTTCGGCACCCTGAGCACTGAAGCTTTCTTT	TRBJ1-1	.	TRBV7-2	.
CASSDSAARGNYGYTF	TGTGCCAGCAGTGACTCCGCCGCCAGGGGGAACTATGGCTACACCTTC	TRBJ1-2	.	TRBV6-4	TRBD1
CASSFGTSYNEQFF	TGTGCCAGCAGCTTCGGGACTTCCTACAATGAGCAGTTCTTC	TRBJ2-1	.	TRBV11-2	.
CASTPGSYYEQYF	TGTGCCAGCACCCCCGGGAGCTACTACGAGCAGTACTTC	TRBJ2-7	.	TRBV6-6	.
CASSPSQGAAEAFF	TGTGCCAGCTCACCTAGTCAGGGTGCGGCTGAAGCTTTCTTT	TRBJ1-1	.	TRBV18	.
CASSTRLAGQYF	TGTGCCAGCAGTACGAGACTGGCAGGGCAGTATTTT	TRBJ2-3	.	TRBV28	.
CASSLISNNEQFF	TGCGCCAGCAGCTTGATATCGAACAATGAGCAGTTCTTC	TRBJ2-1	.	TRBV5-1	.
CASSMGSGELFF	TGTGCCAGTAGTATGGGATCCGGGGAGCTGTTTTTT	TRBJ2-2	.	TRBV19	.
CASSLWGETQYF	TGTGCCAGCAGCCTATGGGGGGAGACCCAGTACTTC	TRBJ2-5	.	TRBV5-5	.
CASADRRDQPQHF	TGTGCCAGTGCAGACAGGCGGGATCAGCCCCAGCATTTT	TRBJ1-5	.	TRBV19	.
CASSSDRVLTDTQYF	TGTGCCAGCAGTTCCGACCGCGTGTTGACAGATACGCAGTATTTT	TRBJ2-3	.	TRBV6-6	.
CATKGQGGSPLHF	TGTGCCACCAAGGGGCAGGGTGGTTCACCCCTCCACTTT	TRBJ1-6	once	TRBV28	.
CASSLFQEGWQGYTF	TGTGCCAGCAGCTTATTTCAAGAGGGATGGCAAGGCTACACCTTC	TRBJ1-2	.	TRBV7-9	.
CASKGGTSGSKQYF	TGTGCCAGCAAAGGAGGGACTAGCGGGAGCAAGCAGTACTTC	TRBJ2-7	.	TRBV25-1	TRBD2
CASSESSAGRQYF	TGCGCCAGCAGTGAGTCGAGTGCCGGGCGGCAGTACTTC	TRBJ2-7	.	TRBV10-1	.
CASSSTNTGELFF	TGTGCCAGCAGCTCAACGAACACCGGGGAGCTGTTTTTT	TRBJ2-2	.	TRBV7-2	.
CASSRETGQETQYF	TGTGCCAGCAGTCGAGAGACAGGCCAAGAGACCCAGTACTTC	TRBJ2-5	.	TRBV7-9	.
CASIIRLTGELFF	TGTGCCAGCATAATTCGGTTAACCGGGGAGCTGTTTTTT	TRBJ2-2	.	TRBV2	.
CASSIRDTSLNEQYF	TGTGCCAGCAGTATCCGAGACACCTCCCTAAACGAGCAGTACTTC	TRBJ2-7	once	TRBV6-1	.
CASSPDNEQFF	TGTGCCAGCAGCCCAGACAATGAGCAGTTCTTC	TRBJ2-1	many	TRBV9	.
CASVAGGRYEQYF	TGTGCCAGCGTGGCAGGGGGTCGGTACGAGCAGTACTTC	TRBJ2-7	.	TRBV6-1	TRBD1
CASSSSGNGAGETQYF	TGTGCCAGCAGTTCCTCAGGGAATGGAGCTGGGGAGACCCAGTACTTC	TRBJ2-5	few	TRBV28	.
CASTGTSGAEGQFF	TGTGCCAGTACCGGGACTAGCGGCGCTGAGGGGCAGTTCTTC	TRBJ2-1	.	TRBV2	TRBD2
CATSRALGSVETQYF	TGTGCCACCAGCAGAGCCCTCGGGAGCGTTGAGACCCAGTACTTC	TRBJ2-5	.	TRBV15	.
CASSFGGGGGNQPQHF	TGTGCCAGCAGCTTCGGCGGAGGGGGCGGCAATCAGCCCCAGCATTTT	TRBJ1-5	.	TRBV7-6	TRBD1
CASSPGGGGRYGYTF	TGTGCCAGCAGTCCAGGGGGCGGGGGCCGCTATGGCTACACCTTC	TRBJ1-2	.	TRBV27	TRBD1
CASSLSLWDSGYEQYF	TGTGCCAGCAGTTTATCCCTCTGGGACAGCGGCTACGAGCAGTACTTC	TRBJ2-7	.	TRBV27	TRBD1
CASSPPNTRAVTSEQYF	TGTGCCAGCAGCCCTCCCAATACAAGGGCGGTTACGTCGGAGCAGTACTTC	TRBJ2-7	.	TRBV28	.
CASSVTGSFILSNQPQHF	TGTGCCAGCAGCGTTACTGGGAGTTTTATACTAAGCAATCAGCCCCAGCATTTT	TRBJ1-5	.	TRBV9	.
CASSWLSGTAFGYEQYF	TGTGCCAGCAGCTGGCTCTCCGGGACAGCCTTCGGCTACGAGCAGTACTTC	TRBJ2-7	.	TRBV5-8	TRBD1
CASRYGGALNEQFF	TGTGCCAGCCGGTATGGGGGGGCTCTCAATGAGCAGTTCTTC	TRBJ2-1	.	TRBV14	.
CASSGNSRVVNEQYF	TGTGCCAGCAGCGGCAACTCCAGGGTCGTCAACGAGCAGTACTTC	TRBJ2-7	.	TRBV27	.
CAWGEGQNIQYF	TGTGCCTGGGGGGAGGGCCAAAACATTCAGTACTTC	TRBJ2-4	.	TRBV30	TRBD2